The source of this T cell receptor (beta chain) is a study of post-analysis software for immune sequencing data. General study results and limits: Compared with controls, patients had more of about five TRBV segments, including TRBV5-6, TRBV5-1 and TRBV20-1.

Researchers reported that TCR beta cDNA libraries carried unique molecular identifiers. In TCRdb, the PCR reads were re-called with MiXCR into one record per CDR3 protein. The data hold a few hundred thousand distinct CDR3 sequences, with approximately 33% observed a single time. This CDR3 comprises 14 residues. Between the trimmed V and J ends, which lost 0 bases and 3 bases, there was a span of 8 bases. Looked up from germline, CDR1 is MNHEY and CDR2 is SVGAGI. Worth noting for this clonotype: Its antigen remains unknown.

Sequenced: blood. The receptor's source is a girl aged 5 to 17 with multiple sclerosis. This sequence joins TRBV6-5 and TRBJ1-2; D remains unclear. The CDR3 region is CASSYSTVDYGYTF. The DNA for the CDR3 is TGTGCCAGCAGTTACTCGACGGTAGACTATGGCTACACCTTC.